This TCR beta chain originates from a study of shared clonotypes between healthy human individuals. Deep was the level at which the assay was run. Data came from immunoSEQ multiplex PCR; TCRdb stores just in-frame clones and leaves some out. The sample records about 2.3 million clones, 80% to 95% being singletons. The CDR3 extends over 13 amino acids. V lost 8 bases to trimming and J lost 1 base, with 11 bases between them. Germline-derived CDR1 and CDR2 are SNHLY and FYNNEI. Notes on this clone: Its target is not known.

The investigators split CD4+ cells into a CD45RA+ naive subset and a CD45RA-negative memory subset. Study results and caveats: The sampled material consisted only of blood, and tissue repertoires are likely to differ.

The V gene is TRBV2, the J gene TRBJ1-1, with D tentatively TRBD1 (5 bases). Material for sequencing was naive CD4+ T cells from PBMCs. Subset here: CD45RA+ positively selected. This receptor was taken from a man aged 18 to 29 in good health. Some clones in this sample may be carry-over from other donors' samples. Here the CDR3 reads CASLRQPNTEAFF. Here the CDR3 DNA reads TGTGCCAGCCTCCGACAGCCGAACACTGAAGCTTTCTTT.